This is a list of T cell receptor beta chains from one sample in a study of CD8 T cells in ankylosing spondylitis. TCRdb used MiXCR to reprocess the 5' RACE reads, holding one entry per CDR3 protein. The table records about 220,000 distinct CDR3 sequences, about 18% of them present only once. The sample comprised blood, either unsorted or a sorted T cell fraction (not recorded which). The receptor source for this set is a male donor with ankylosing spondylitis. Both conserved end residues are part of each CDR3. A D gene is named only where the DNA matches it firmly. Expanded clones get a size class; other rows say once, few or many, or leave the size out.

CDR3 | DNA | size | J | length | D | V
CASSPASNPLEQYF | TGTGCCAGCAGTCCCGCTAGCAACCCTCTCGAGCAGTACTTC | - | TRBJ2-7 | 14 | - | TRBV12-3/TRBV12-4
CAGRTGGEETQYF | TGTGCCGGACGGACAGGGGGCGAGGAGACCCAGTACTTC | - | TRBJ2-5 | 13 | TRBD1 | TRBV7-9
CASSPWTGVGEQYF | TGCGCCAGCAGCCCGTGGACAGGGGTGGGAGAGCAGTACTTC | many | TRBJ2-7 | 14 | TRBD1 | TRBV4-1
CASSLLSAGARSYNEQFF | TGTGCCAGCAGTTTATTGTCGGCGGGGGCAAGATCTTACAATGAGCAGTTCTTC | - | TRBJ2-1 | 18 | - | TRBV12-3/TRBV12-4
CASSPSGGGFTDTQYF | TGCGCCAGCAGCCCTAGCGGGGGGGGCTTTACAGATACGCAGTATTTT | - | TRBJ2-3 | 16 | TRBD2 | TRBV4-1
CASRSSGQGIEAFF | TGTGCCAGCAGATCCTCGGGACAGGGGATTGAAGCTTTCTTT | few | TRBJ1-1 | 14 | TRBD1 | TRBV6-5
CASSYWGRNQPQHF | TGTGCCAGCAGTTACTGGGGAAGAAATCAGCCCCAGCATTTT | - | TRBJ1-5 | 14 | - | TRBV6-2/TRBV6-3
CASSLDIGYEQYF | TGTGCCAGCAGCTTAGATATCGGGTACGAGCAGTACTTC | few | TRBJ2-7 | 13 | - | TRBV7-9
CASTETGGSYEQYF | TGTGCCAGCACTGAGACAGGGGGCTCCTACGAGCAGTACTTC | few | TRBJ2-7 | 14 | TRBD1 | TRBV28
CASSPSASTEAFF | TGTGCCAGCAGCCCTAGCGCGAGCACTGAAGCTTTCTTT | once | TRBJ1-1 | 13 | - | TRBV7-9
CASGPGTPAYEQYF | TGTGCTAGTGGACCCGGGACACCAGCCTACGAGCAGTACTTC | - | TRBJ2-7 | 14 | - | TRBV12-5
CASSLGGAGNEQYF | TGTGCCAGCAGCCTAGGGGGGGCGGGCAACGAGCAGTACTTC | - | TRBJ2-7 | 14 | - | TRBV7-9
CASSFGTDNSPLHF | TGTGCCAGCAGCTTTGGGACAGATAATTCACCCCTCCACTTT | medium-sized | TRBJ1-6 | 14 | TRBD1 | TRBV7-9
CASSLITGNTGELFF | TGCGCCAGCAGCTTGATCACAGGGAACACCGGGGAGCTGTTTTTT | many | TRBJ2-2 | 15 | - | TRBV5-1
CASSPGQGNEQYF | TGTGCCAGCAGCCCGGGACAGGGGAACGAGCAGTACTTC | - | TRBJ2-7 | 13 | TRBD1 | TRBV5-6
CASSLDAVRETQYF | TGTGCCAGCAGCTTAGATGCGGTGAGAGAGACCCAGTACTTC | - | TRBJ2-5 | 14 | - | TRBV11-2
CANSYSSTDTQYF | TGTGCCAACAGTTACTCTAGCACAGATACGCAGTATTTT | - | TRBJ2-3 | 13 | - | TRBV6-6
CASNPPGNQYEQFF | TGTGCCAGCAACCCCCCCGGCAACCAATATGAGCAGTTCTTC | few | TRBJ2-1 | 14 | - | TRBV7-9
CASSGTELAKNIQYF | TGTGCCAGCAGTGGGACAGAACTAGCCAAAAACATTCAGTACTTC | few | TRBJ2-4 | 15 | TRBD1 | TRBV12-3/TRBV12-4
CAIRRDSYEQYF | TGTGCCATCAGGAGAGACAGCTACGAGCAGTACTTC | many | TRBJ2-7 | 12 | - | TRBV10-3
CASSLGPGGPGNEQFF | TGTGCCAGCAGCTTAGGCCCGGGGGGGCCGGGGAATGAGCAGTTCTTC | - | TRBJ2-1 | 16 | TRBD2 | TRBV11-2
CASSQEEGSPGNTIYF | TGTGCCAGCAGCCAAGAGGAGGGGAGTCCTGGAAACACCATATATTTT | many | TRBJ1-3 | 16 | - | TRBV4-2
CASQPTSGTYEQYF | TGTGCCAGTCAACCGACTAGCGGGACCTACGAGCAGTACTTC | - | TRBJ2-7 | 14 | TRBD2 | TRBV19
CASSQDGQGVTQAFF | TGTGCCAGCAGCCAAGACGGACAGGGGGTAACCCAAGCTTTCTTT | many | TRBJ1-1 | 15 | TRBD1 | TRBV4-2
CASSAGGAQWETQYF | TGTGCCAGCAGTGCAGGGGGGGCGCAATGGGAGACCCAGTACTTC | - | TRBJ2-5 | 15 | - | TRBV2
CASSQEAGPGNEQYF | TGCGCCAGCAGCCAAGAAGCGGGCCCCGGGAACGAGCAGTACTTC | many | TRBJ2-7 | 15 | - | TRBV4-3
CASSFGAQGLTGELFF | TGTGCCAGCAGTTTCGGTGCACAGGGCCTCACCGGGGAGCTGTTTTTT | few | TRBJ2-2 | 16 | - | TRBV12-3/TRBV12-4
CASSSTPLAGGPHPGELFF | TGTGCCAGCAGTTCGACCCCACTAGCGGGGGGACCACACCCCGGGGAGCTGTTTTTT | few | TRBJ2-2 | 19 | TRBD2 | TRBV12-3/TRBV12-4
CASSMTGELFF | TGTGCCAGCAGCATGACCGGGGAGCTGTTTTTT | few | TRBJ2-2 | 11 | - | TRBV7-9
CASSSIADTIYF | TGTGCCAGCAGTTCCATAGCGGACACCATATATTTT | once | TRBJ1-3 | 12 | - | TRBV2
CSVEDARGPSYGYTF | TGCAGCGTTGAAGATGCTAGGGGACCTAGCTATGGCTACACCTTC | few | TRBJ1-2 | 15 | - | TRBV29-1
CASSIKTSGGAEQYF | TGTGCCAGTAGTATTAAAACTAGCGGGGGTGCGGAGCAGTACTTC | - | TRBJ2-7 | 15 | TRBD2 | TRBV19
CASSSTKMAGRDEQFF | TGTGCCAGCAGCTCAACAAAAATGGCCGGAAGGGATGAGCAGTTCTTC | - | TRBJ2-1 | 16 | - | TRBV4-2
CASSSGLGSNEQFF | TGTGCCAGCAGCTCAGGACTAGGTAGTAATGAGCAGTTCTTC | few | TRBJ2-1 | 14 | TRBD2 | TRBV7-2
CASSHPTLNEQFF | TGTGCCAGCAGTCACCCGACCCTGAATGAGCAGTTCTTC | once | TRBJ2-1 | 13 | - | TRBV6-2/TRBV6-3
CASSPAYNEQFF | TGTGCCAGCAGTCCTGCCTACAATGAGCAGTTCTTC | - | TRBJ2-1 | 12 | - | TRBV6-5
CASSLGHHTEAFF | TGTGCCAGCAGTTTAGGGCATCACACTGAAGCTTTCTTT | - | TRBJ1-1 | 13 | - | TRBV27
CASSSGAGRQPQHF | TGTGCCAGCAGTTCTGGGGCTGGGCGTCAGCCCCAGCATTTT | - | TRBJ1-5 | 14 | - | TRBV28
CASSAGTGVFDEQFF | TGTGCCAGCTCCGCCGGGACAGGGGTTTTCGATGAGCAGTTCTTC | few | TRBJ2-1 | 15 | TRBD1 | TRBV18
CASSNREYYNEQFF | TGTGCCAGCAGTAACAGGGAATATTACAATGAGCAGTTCTTC | many | TRBJ2-1 | 14 | - | TRBV27
CASSFLGASYEQYF | TGTGCCAGCAGTTTTTTAGGAGCCTCCTACGAGCAGTACTTC | - | TRBJ2-7 | 14 | - | TRBV28
CASKMTPAGFGYTF | TGTGCCAGCAAAATGACCCCCGCGGGGTTTGGCTACACCTTC | - | TRBJ1-2 | 14 | - | TRBV2
CSARPTTGDTEAFF | TGCAGTGCTAGACCCACGACCGGGGACACTGAAGCTTTCTTT | few | TRBJ1-1 | 14 | - | TRBV20-1
CASRMDRDYNEQFF | TGTGCCAGCAGAATGGACAGGGACTACAATGAGCAGTTCTTC | few | TRBJ2-1 | 14 | TRBD1 | TRBV6-1
CASGNEKLFF | TGTGCCAGCGGTAATGAAAAACTGTTTTTT | few | TRBJ1-4 | 10 | - | TRBV6-5
CASSQDLGTSYNEQFF | TGTGCCAGCAGCCAAGATCTAGGGACTAGCTACAATGAGCAGTTCTTC | - | TRBJ2-1 | 16 | TRBD2 | TRBV14
CAIAADRNIYEQYF | TGTGCCATCGCCGCGGACAGGAACATCTACGAGCAGTACTTC | - | TRBJ2-7 | 14 | TRBD1 | TRBV2
CAWIPGTGGETQYF | TGTGCCTGGATCCCAGGGACAGGGGGCGAGACCCAGTACTTC | - | TRBJ2-5 | 14 | TRBD1 | TRBV30
CASSLGRGLRNEQFF | TGTGCCAGCAGCTTAGGCAGGGGGTTGAGGAATGAGCAGTTCTTC | few | TRBJ2-1 | 15 | TRBD1 | TRBV7-2
CSAGNLAGGPTGELFF | TGCAGTGCAGGAAATCTAGCGGGAGGGCCCACCGGGGAGCTGTTTTTT | few | TRBJ2-2 | 16 | TRBD2 | TRBV20-1
CSPGGYTF | TGCAGCCCAGGGGGCTACACCTTC | - | TRBJ1-2 | 8 | - | TRBV20-1
CAGTGSGYTEAFF | TGTGCCGGTACCGGATCGGGATACACTGAAGCTTTCTTT | - | TRBJ1-1 | 13 | - | TRBV30
CASSPPGRGREKLFF | TGTGCCAGCAGCCCCCCCGGCAGGGGGCGAGAAAAACTGTTTTTT | - | TRBJ1-4 | 15 | TRBD1 | TRBV7-9
CASSLGYYSGAYNEQFF | TGTGCCAGCAGTTTGGGGTACTATAGCGGGGCTTACAATGAGCAGTTCTTC | - | TRBJ2-1 | 17 | TRBD2 | TRBV27
CASSVSTGDELNSGNTIYF | TGTGCCAGCAGCGTTTCGACAGGGGACGAACTAAACTCTGGAAACACCATATATTTT | - | TRBJ1-3 | 19 | TRBD1 | TRBV7-6
CASTSSPGGGYEQYF | TGTGCCAGCACCTCAAGTCCGGGAGGGGGGTACGAGCAGTACTTC | - | TRBJ2-7 | 15 | TRBD2 | TRBV16
CASTTNRASSGANVLTF | TGCGCCAGCACAACAAATCGGGCGAGCTCTGGGGCCAACGTCCTGACTTTC | - | TRBJ2-6 | 17 | - | TRBV4-1
CAWTPGANVLTF | TGTGCCTGGACGCCTGGGGCCAACGTCCTGACTTTC | - | TRBJ2-6 | 12 | - | TRBV30
CASSHTIHRQGALEQYF | TGTGCCAGCAGCCACACCATTCATCGTCAGGGGGCTTTGGAGCAGTACTTC | - | TRBJ2-7 | 17 | TRBD1 | TRBV6-2/TRBV6-3